Listed below are T cell receptor beta chains from one sample, sequenced in a study of cytomegalovirus exposure and HLA in healthy donors. Method: immunoSEQ multiplex PCR; TCRdb's copy keeps in-frame clones and lacks some. The sample includes approximately 150,000 clones, 50% to 75% of them seen just once. Source material: PBMCs. These receptors were taken from a woman aged 30 to 39 in good health and CMV-seropositive. Both conserved end residues are part of each CDR3. The D gene is left open where the match is weak. For some rows the clone size is stated as once, few or many, or as a class when expanded; others skip it.

>TRBV4-1|TRBJ2-7|-|TRBD2
CASSPQREASYEQYF
TGCGCCAGCAGCCCGCAGCGGGAGGCGTCCTACGAGCAGTACTTC
>TRBV19|TRBJ1-1|-|-
CASSMGGHGTEAFF
TGTGCCAGTAGTATGGGGGGGCACGGCACTGAAGCTTTCTTT
>TRBV27|TRBJ2-3|-|-
CASSLSQGTDTQYF
TGTGCCAGCAGTTTGAGTCAGGGAACAGATACGCAGTATTTT
>TRBV5-1|TRBJ2-5|once|TRBD2
CASSLSPGLAGGQETQYF
TGCGCCAGCAGCTTGTCACCGGGACTAGCGGGGGGACAAGAGACCCAGTACTTC
>TRBV13|TRBJ1-2|-|TRBD1
CASSFGTGETNYGYTF
TGTGCCAGCAGCTTCGGGACAGGGGAGACTAACTATGGCTACACCTTC
>TRBV28|TRBJ1-1|-|-
CASSLIGSEAFF
TGTGCCAGCAGTTTAATCGGGAGCGAAGCTTTCTTT
>TRBV5-1|TRBJ2-1|-|TRBD2
CASSWGLAGNNEQFF
TGCGCCAGCAGCTGGGGACTAGCGGGTAACAATGAGCAGTTCTTC
>TRBV27|TRBJ2-5|-|TRBD2
CASSLWGLAGGKSGETQYF
TGTGCCAGCAGTTTATGGGGACTAGCGGGGGGGAAGTCCGGAGAGACCCAGTACTTC
>TRBV5-1|TRBJ2-7|few|TRBD1
CASRTGLEQYF
TGCGCCAGCAGGACAGGGCTCGAGCAGTACTTC
>TRBV6-4|TRBJ2-1|once|-
CASSEWAYDNEQFF
TGTGCCAGCAGTGAATGGGCCTATGACAATGAGCAGTTCTTC
>TRBV6-1|TRBJ2-2|few|-
CASSLQRGLTGELFF
TGTGCCAGCAGCCTACAGAGGGGACTCACCGGGGAGCTGTTTTTT
>TRBV5-1|TRBJ1-1|-|TRBD1
CASSGQGDTEAFF
TGCGCCAGCAGCGGCCAGGGGGACACTGAAGCTTTCTTT
>TRBV27|TRBJ1-5|-|-
CASSLLGARGNQPQHF
TGTGCCAGCAGTTTACTTGGGGCAAGGGGCAATCAGCCCCAGCATTTT
>TRBV29-1|TRBJ2-7|few|-
CSVMRATLSEQYF
TGCAGCGTCATGCGGGCTACCCTTTCGGAGCAGTACTTC
>TRBV19|TRBJ1-5|-|TRBD1
CASRDRARGNQPQHF
TGTGCCAGTCGCGACAGGGCCCGTGGCAATCAGCCCCAGCATTTT
>TRBV10-2|TRBJ2-2|-|TRBD1
CASSYDRATGELFF
TGCGCCAGCAGTTATGACAGGGCTACCGGGGAGCTGTTTTTT
>TRBV6-1|TRBJ2-7|-|-
CASSEFGSGYEQYF
TGTGCCAGCAGTGAGTTCGGGAGTGGCTACGAGCAGTACTTC
>TRBV11-3|TRBJ2-1|-|-
CASSLGGGRLSHNEQFF
TGTGCCAGCAGCTTAGGGGGGGGCCGTCTTAGTCACAATGAGCAGTTCTTC
>TRBV2|TRBJ1-2|-|-
CAILNGQGGGYTF
TGTGCCATCCTTAATGGGCAGGGTGGTGGCTACACCTTC